This TCR beta chain was captured in a study of shared clonotypes between healthy human individuals. From germline, CDR1 is LNHDA and CDR2 SQIVND (reference sequence). The V end lost 8 bases, the J end lost 0 bases, and 11 bases lay between the germline ends. The CDR3 length is 14 residues. Profiling relied on immunoSEQ multiplex PCR, and the TCRdb table lists in-frame clones only, not all of them. The sample lists over a million clones, under 80% occurring once. Material: memory CD4+ T cells sorted from blood. Subset specified: CD45RA-negative fraction. This TCR was sampled from a man aged 18 to 29 in good health. The chain has TRBV19 and TRBJ2-1, with D tentatively TRBD1 (6 bases). The CDR3 here is CASRQDISYNEQFF. CDR3 sequence (DNA): TGTGCCAGTCGACAGGATATCTCCTACAATGAGCAGTTCTTC.